This T cell receptor beta chain derives from a study of T cell repertoires in cytomegalovirus infection. Notes on this clonotype: Antigen: not known.

From germline, CDR1 is SGHVS and CDR2 FQNEAQ. With V trimmed by 5 bases and J by 8 bases, 8 bases remained unmatched. The CDR3 has 13 amino acids. MiXCR was run by TCRdb on the reads, yielding one entry per CDR3 protein. The sample holds 110,000 to 150,000 distinct CDR3 sequences, 25% to 35% seen once. This TCR was recovered from a human donor in good health (CMV status not recorded). Some clones in this sample may be carry-over from other donors' samples. The material sequenced was CD8+ T cells from cultured PBMCs, taken from culture after CMV antigen stimulation. The chain employs TRBV7-8 and TRBJ1-2, with 7 bases matching TRBD1. The CDR3 sequence is CASSARGSYGYTF. CDR3 in DNA: TGTGCCAGCAGCGCCAGGGGGTCATACGGCTACACCTTC.